Below are 23 T cell receptor beta chains sequenced from a single sample in a study of blood T cells in healthy people across ages. Using a J-beta primer mix together with a sample-barcoded 5' primer, a second PCR was run for 7 to 11 cycles. Each CDR3 protein is one row after TCRdb ran MiXCR on the 5' RACE reads. Counted here are approximately 1,100,000 distinct CDR3 sequences, 35% to 55% occurring once; the ten biggest clones make up under 20%. The sequenced sample consisted of blood. Every receptor here comes from a woman aged 55-69 years in good health.

The chain couples TRBV15 to TRBJ2-1, with D perhaps TRBD2 (6 bases). Looked up from germline, CDR1 is LNHNV and CDR2 is YYDKDF (reference sequence). With 3 bases removed from V and 1 base from J, the gap between germline ends came to 19 bases. CDR3 size: 18 residues. For the CDR3, the DNA is TGTGCCACCAGCAGGGAACCTGGCGGGGTTCATTCCTACAATGAGCAGTTCTTC. It is translated as CATSREPGGVHSYNEQFF.

In its sample, this clonotype was seen a few times. This chain connects TRBV7-8 to TRBJ2-7; D gene ambiguous. Trimming removed 1 base from V and 1 base from J, with 8 bases in between. Per the germline V gene, CDR1 is SGHVS and CDR2 is FQNEAQ. There are 14 residues in the CDR3. CDR3 region: CASSLVYQSYEQYF. CDR3 nucleotide sequence: TGTGCCAGCAGCTTAGTCTACCAGTCCTACGAGCAGTACTTC.

Details on this clonotype: A much larger clone lies one base from this, so it may be a read error. This chain connects TRBV27 to TRBJ1-2; 8 positions agree with TRBD1. The CDR3 consists of 13 residues. Looked up from germline, CDR1 is MNHEY and CDR2 is SMNVEV (reference sequence). CDR3 region: CTSSFRGPGGYTF. As DNA, the CDR3 is TGTACCAGCAGTTTCAGGGGGCCGGGTGGCTACACCTTC.

This clonotype appeared a few times. The chain is built from TRBV20-1 and TRBJ2-1, with TRBD2 identical over 9 bases. The CDR3 totals 14 residues. The ends lost 3 bases at V and 9 bases at J; junction bases unmatched: 9. Germline V gene sequence: CDR1 DFQATT, CDR2 SNEGSKA (reference sequence). The CDR3 is CSARSGGRAFEQFF. The CDR3 nucleotides are TGCAGTGCTAGGTCCGGCGGGAGGGCCTTTGAGCAGTTCTTC.

This chain links TRBV20-1 with TRBJ2-2; no firm D call. The CDR3 sequence is 14 residues long. V was pared by 2 bases and J by 1 base, with 8 bases between. The germline CDR1 and CDR2 sequences are DFQATT and SNEGSKA (reference sequence). The CDR3 DNA is TGCAGTGCTAGACTCGGTTGGAACACCGGGGAGCTGTTTTTT. This encodes CSARLGWNTGELFF.

The V gene is TRBV25-1, the J gene TRBJ2-5; 8 positions agree with TRBD2. CDR3 length: 16 amino acids. The germline CDR1 and CDR2 sequences are MGHDK and SYGVNS. The J segment lost 4 bases and the V segment lost 3 bases, leaving 10 bases of the junction unmatched. The CDR3 DNA sequence: TGTGCCAGCAGTGATGAGTCAGCGGGGGCCCGAGAGACCCAGTACTTC. Translated: CASSDESAGARETQYF.

The J gene is TRBJ2-1, the V gene TRBV6-1, with 13 bases that match TRBD2. The germline gives CDR1 MNHNS, CDR2 SASEGT. The length of the CDR3 is 19 residues. With 6 bases clipped from V and 0 bases from J, the junction kept 11 bases outside the gene matches. CDR3 in DNA: TGTGCCAGCAGCCAGATCTTAGGACTAGCGGGAGACTCCTACAATGAGCAGTTCTTC. Residues: CASSQILGLAGDSYNEQFF.

In this sample, this clonotype turned up a few times. Being one base from a much bigger clone, this may be a read error. This chain links TRBV7-9 with TRBJ1-2, with D unresolved. The CDR3 is 14 residues long. The V and J ends lost 5 bases and 7 bases respectively, with 17 bases between them. Germline loops: CDR1 SEHNR, CDR2 FQNEAQ (reference sequence). The chain's CDR3 is CASSAPLYLVGYTF. CDR3 coding DNA: TGTGCCAGCAGCGCCCCTCTTTATCTGGTTGGCTACACCTTC.

The rearrangement uses TRBV20-1 and TRBJ2-1; either TRBD1 or TRBD2 may supply D (6 bases each). The V gene lost 0 bases and the J gene lost 4 bases, with 13 bases spanning the gap. Germline values: CDR1 DFQATT, CDR2 SNEGSKA (reference sequence). The CDR3 runs 15 residues. The DNA of the CDR3 is TGCAGTGCTAGAGATCTTGGGGGGCGTTACAATGAGCAGTTCTTC. It is translated as CSARDLGGRYNEQFF.

This rearrangement joins TRBV7-3 to TRBJ1-1; no clear D. CDR3 length: 15 amino acids. Germline V gives CDR1 SGHTA, CDR2 FQGTGA. Trimming removed 5 bases at V and 0 bases at J, with 13 bases between. CDR3 coding DNA: TGTGCCAGCAGCCTCACCGGGTCGCTGAACACTGAAGCTTTCTTT. This encodes CASSLTGSLNTEAFF.

The sample holds one count of this clonotype. V gene TRBV3-1 combines with J gene TRBJ1-2; D might be TRBD1 (5 bases). Trimming took 3 bases from V and 1 from J, leaving 9 bases between them. The CDR3 length is 14 residues. Germline V gene data show CDR1 as LGHDT and CDR2 as YNNKEL (reference sequence). DNA of the CDR3: TGTGCCAGCAGCCATAGGGGTCTTAACTATGGCTACACCTTC. Protein sequence: CASSHRGLNYGYTF.

This clonotype has just one count. V is TRBV20-1 and J is TRBJ2-7, with a weak D call TRBD2 (5 bases). CDR1 and CDR2 from the germline V gene are DFQATT and SNEGSKA (reference sequence). The CDR3 contains 12 residues. Trimming left V 4 bases short and J 3 bases short, with 10 bases between. CDR3 coding DNA: TGCAGTGCTAAGCTCACTAGCTACGAGCAGTACTTC. Amino acids: CSAKLTSYEQYF.

This clonotype occurred a few times. This chain uses TRBV7-8 with TRBJ2-3; D may be TRBD2 (5 bases). The germline CDR1 and CDR2 sequences are SGHVS and FQNEAQ. The V end was cut by 5 bases, the J end by 3 bases, with 12 bases between. The CDR3 runs to 14 residues. The CDR3 spells CASSEGRRTDTQYF. The CDR3 DNA follows: TGTGCCAGCAGCGAAGGGCGGAGGACAGATACGCAGTATTTT.

This rearrangement joins TRBV20-1 to TRBJ1-1; D is possibly TRBD1 (6 bases). The CDR3 contains 13 residues. Trimming cost V 5 bases and J 0 bases, with 10 bases left between them. In germline, CDR1 is DFQATT, CDR2 SNEGSKA (reference sequence). The CDR3 loop reads CSAAGQLNTEAFF. CDR3 DNA: TGCAGTGCTGCAGGACAGCTGAACACTGAAGCTTTCTTT.

The gene calls are TRBV2 and TRBJ2-5; 12 bases are a match to TRBD2. The DNA end favors TRBJ2-7, so the J call may be wrong. Germline CDR1 reads SNHLY; CDR2 reads FYNNEI. The CDR3 is 16 amino acids. The DNA for the CDR3 is TGTGCCAGCGGGCTAGCGGGAGGGCCGATTAGCTACGAGCAGTACTTC. It specifies CASGLAGGPISYEQYF.

The chain joins TRBV29-1 to TRBJ2-1; 8 nucleotides align to TRBD2. V was clipped by 6 bases and J by 5 bases; unmatched bases: 9. The CDR3 consists of 14 residues. Germline loops: CDR1 SQVTM, CDR2 ANQGSEA. CDR3 protein: CSVGVLADHNEQFF. CDR3 in DNA: TGCAGCGTCGGGGTACTAGCGGACCACAATGAGCAGTTCTTC.

The chain links TRBV10-1 to TRBJ2-7, with TRBD1 identical over 10 bases. The germline gives CDR1 WNHNN, CDR2 SYGVQD (reference sequence). The ends lost 2 bases at V and 2 bases at J; junction bases unmatched: 6. This CDR3 contains 16 residues. CDR3 nucleotide sequence: TGCGCCAGCAGTGAGAGGGGACAGGGGCCTCCCTACGAGCAGTACTTC. Residues: CASSERGQGPPYEQYF.

The J gene is TRBJ2-3, the V gene TRBV9, with 12 bases identical to TRBD2. V trimming: 4 bases; J trimming: 4 bases; junction bases outside the gene matches: 7. The CDR3 is 16 amino acids. CDR1 is SGDLS, CDR2 YYNGEE, per germline. Here the CDR3 reads CASSLFLAGGSDTQYF. CDR3 nucleotides: TGTGCCAGCAGCCTCTTTCTAGCGGGAGGGTCAGATACGCAGTATTTT.

V and J are TRBV6-5 and TRBJ2-5; a weak D match, TRBD1 (5 bases). The J call is uncertain, as TRBJ2-7 better fits the DNA end. The CDR3 is 11 residues long. Germline CDR1 reads MNHEY; CDR2 reads SVGAGI. This CDR3 reads CASSAGFEQYF. The CDR3 nucleotides read TGTGCCAGCAGCGCAGGGTTCGAGCAGTACTTC.

V gene TRBV20-1 combines with J gene TRBJ1-6, with 7 bases matching TRBD1. Germline V gives CDR1 DFQATT, CDR2 SNEGSKA (reference sequence). There are 14 residues in the CDR3. J gave up 11 bases and V 3 bases, and 10 bases lay outside the gene matches. The CDR3 spells CSARRDRSDPPLHF. As DNA, the CDR3 is TGCAGTGCTAGGCGGGACAGATCCGATCCACCCCTCCACTTT.

This clonotype turned up a few times. CDR3 loop: CASSQGLGGLGYGYTF. For the CDR3, the DNA is TGTGCCAGCAGCCAAGGTCTTGGGGGGCTCGGCTATGGCTACACCTTC. This chain uses TRBV3-1 with TRBJ1-2, with D tentatively TRBD1 (6 bases). The CDR3 consists of 16 residues. Trimming took off 1 base at V and 4 bases at J, with 16 bases between the two ends. In germline, CDR1 is LGHDT, CDR2 YNNKEL (reference sequence).

The chain couples TRBV2 to TRBJ1-4; D remains ambiguous. The V end lost 8 bases, the J end lost 8 bases, and 12 bases lay between the germline ends. There are 12 residues in the CDR3. Germline V CDR1 and CDR2: SNHLY, FYNNEI. The CDR3 reads CASGGDREKLFF. CDR3 sequence (DNA): TGTGCCAGCGGCGGGGATCGCGAAAAACTGTTTTTT.

This clonotype was seen ten or more times. The V gene is TRBV6-6, the J gene TRBJ1-1; a possible D gene is TRBD1 (6 bases). The CDR3 has 13 residues. The germline V gene has CDR1 MNHNY and CDR2 SVGAGI (reference sequence). Trimming shortened V by 9 bases and J by 4 bases, and 15 bases separated the two germline ends. CDR3 bases: TGTGCCAGTTCCCCAGGGGCGGTCACTGAAGCTTTCTTT. Translating it yields CASSPGAVTEAFF.